One sample yielded the 6 T cell receptor beta chains listed below, sequenced in a study of beta chain features in type 1 diabetes. Study conclusions and caveats: Moderate yet significant TCRB CDR3 shortening was seen in Type 1 diabetes patients in all four CD4+ subsets.

As every portion of the isolated RNA was reverse transcribed, the sequencing read expressed TCRB transcripts. Measured with immunoSEQ multiplex PCR; TCRdb has only the in-frame clones, and not every one. The sample gives about 280,000 clones, 15% of which show up once; less than 0.02% is in the top ten. Antigens of these TCRs are unknown. The sample consisted of naive CD4+ T cells from blood. The receptor source for this set is a man between 18 and 35 years old with type 1 diabetes.

This rearrangement joins TRBV5-6 to TRBJ1-1; D ambiguous. This CDR3 region has 14 residues. Trimming took off 3 bases at V and 1 base at J, with 10 bases between the two ends. Germline V gives CDR1 SGHDT, CDR2 YYEEEE. The CDR3 DNA reads TGTGCCAGCAGCTACGGACGGGGGAACACTGAAGCTTTCTTT. Translated: CASSYGRGNTEAFF. The variable domain in full, completed from reference TRBV5-6 and TRBJ1-1, reads DAGVTQSPTHLIKTRGQQVTLRCSPKSGHDTVSWYQQALGQGPQFIFQYYEEEERQRGNFPDRFSGHQFPNYSSELNVNALLLGDSALYLCASSYGRGNTEAFFGQGTRLTVV.

This chain joins TRBV7-9 and TRBJ1-2; the D is unclear. This CDR3 comprises 16 residues. Germline CDR1 is SEHNR and CDR2 is FQNEAQ (reference sequence). Trimming removed 5 bases from V and 1 base from J, with 17 bases in between. The CDR3 DNA sequence: TGTGCCAGCAGCAGCCTTGGGCAGCGGAGTAACTATGGCTACACCTTC. Translating it yields CASSSLGQRSNYGYTF. Supplemented by reference TRBV7-9 and TRBJ1-2, the full variable domain reads DTGVSQNPRHKITKRGQNVTFRCDPISEHNRLYWYRQTLGQGPEFLTYFQNEAQLEKSRLLSDRFSAERPKGSFSTLEIQRTEQGDSAMYLCASSSLGQRSNYGYTFGSGTRLTVV.

The chain links TRBV2 to TRBJ2-2, with 9 bases identical to TRBD1. Germline values: CDR1 SNHLY, CDR2 FYNNEI. The CDR3 consists of 14 residues. V was pared by 7 bases and J by 5 bases, with 5 bases of the junction left unmatched. In nucleotides, the CDR3 is TGTGCCAGCATTAGGGGACAGGGAACCGGGGAGCTGTTTTTT. Amino acid sequence: CASIRGQGTGELFF.

This clone was counted only a few times. The chain recombines TRBV25-1 with TRBJ2-3; D is perhaps TRBD1 (5 bases). The CDR3 is made up of 13 amino acids. V was clipped by 6 bases and J by 6 bases, with 13 bases between them. Germline V gene sequence: CDR1 MGHDK, CDR2 SYGVNS. CDR3 in DNA: TGTGCCAGCAGCAGGGCCGGCAGGGATACGCAGTATTTT. Protein: CASSRAGRDTQYF. The complete variable domain, with remaining parts taken from reference TRBV25-1 and TRBJ2-3, reads EADIYQTPRYLVIGTGKKITLECSQTMGHDKMYWYQQDPGMELHLIHYSYGVNSTEKGDLSSESTVSRIRTEHFPLTLESARPSHTSQYLCASSRAGRDTQYFGPGTRLTVL.

On this clone: Other nucleotide sequences in the sample specify the same CDR3. V is TRBV18 and J is TRBJ2-5; a weak D match, TRBD1 (5 bases). This CDR3 has 13 amino acids. V shed 3 bases and J shed 2 bases, with 7 bases lying between them. From germline, CDR1 is KGHSH and CDR2 LQKENI. The CDR3 DNA reads as TGTGCCAGCTCACCCGACAGACAAGAGACCCAGTACTTC. Translated: CASSPDRQETQYF.

This clone was found a few times. The J gene is TRBJ2-7, the V gene TRBV7-2; 9 bases fit TRBD2. V lost 5 bases, J lost 8 bases, and 13 bases stayed unmatched. Germline lookup yields CDR1 SGHTA and CDR2 FQGNSA. CDR3 length: 15 amino acids. The CDR3 bases are TGTGCCAGCAGCCCCCCGGCGGGAGGGCCTAGGAAGCAGTACTTC. Translated, it gives CASSPPAGGPRKQYF.